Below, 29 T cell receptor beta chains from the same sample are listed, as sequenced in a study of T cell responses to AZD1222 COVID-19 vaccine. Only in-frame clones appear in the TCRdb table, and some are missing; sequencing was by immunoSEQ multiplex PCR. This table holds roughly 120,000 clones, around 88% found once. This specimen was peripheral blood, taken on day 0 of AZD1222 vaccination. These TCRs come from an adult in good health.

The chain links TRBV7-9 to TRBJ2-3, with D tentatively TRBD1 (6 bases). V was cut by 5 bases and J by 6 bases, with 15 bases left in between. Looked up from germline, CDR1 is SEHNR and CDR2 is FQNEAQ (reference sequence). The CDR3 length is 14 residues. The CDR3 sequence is CASSQGGRGDTQYF. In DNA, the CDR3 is TGTGCCAGCAGCCAAGGAGGCAGGGGTGATACGCAGTATTTT.

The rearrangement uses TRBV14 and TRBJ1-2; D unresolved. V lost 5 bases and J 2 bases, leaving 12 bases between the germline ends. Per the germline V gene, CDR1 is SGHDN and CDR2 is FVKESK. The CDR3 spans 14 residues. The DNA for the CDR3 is TGTGCCAGCAGCTCGATCTCCGGGAACTATGGCTACACCTTC. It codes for CASSSISGNYGYTF.

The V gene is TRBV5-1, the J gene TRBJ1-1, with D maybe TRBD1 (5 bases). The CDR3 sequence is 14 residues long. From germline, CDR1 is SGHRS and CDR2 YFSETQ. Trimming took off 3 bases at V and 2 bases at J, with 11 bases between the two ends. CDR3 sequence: CASSSMGENTEAFF. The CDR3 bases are TGCGCCAGCAGCTCGATGGGGGAAAACACTGAAGCTTTCTTT.

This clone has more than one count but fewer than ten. The CDR3 protein is CASSQEWSEGNQPQHF. DNA for the CDR3: TGTGCCAGCAGCCAAGAGTGGTCTGAAGGCAATCAGCCCCAGCATTTT. V usage is TRBV4-2 and J usage is TRBJ1-5; D remains ambiguous. This CDR3 region has 16 residues. The V and J ends lost 0 bases and 2 bases respectively, with 11 bases between them. Germline V gene lookup returns CDR1 LGHNA and CDR2 YNFKEQ.

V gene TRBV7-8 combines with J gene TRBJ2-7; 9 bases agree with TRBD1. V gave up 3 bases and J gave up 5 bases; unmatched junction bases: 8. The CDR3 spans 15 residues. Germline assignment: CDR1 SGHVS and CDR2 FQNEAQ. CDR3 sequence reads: CASSLGQGVFDEQYF. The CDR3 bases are TGTGCCAGCAGCTTGGGACAGGGTGTTTTCGACGAGCAGTACTTC.

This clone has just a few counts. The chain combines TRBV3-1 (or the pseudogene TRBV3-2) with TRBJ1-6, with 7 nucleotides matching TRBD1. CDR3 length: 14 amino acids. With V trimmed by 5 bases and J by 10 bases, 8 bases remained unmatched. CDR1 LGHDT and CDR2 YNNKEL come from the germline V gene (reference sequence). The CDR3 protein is CASSGTAKRSPLHF. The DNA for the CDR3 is TGTGCCAGCAGCGGGACAGCCAAAAGATCACCCCTCCACTTT.

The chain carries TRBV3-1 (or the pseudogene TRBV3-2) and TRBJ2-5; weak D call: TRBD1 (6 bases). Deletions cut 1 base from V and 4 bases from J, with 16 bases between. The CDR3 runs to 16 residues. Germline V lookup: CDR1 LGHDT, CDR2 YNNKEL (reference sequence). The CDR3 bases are TGTGCCAGCAGCCAAGGCCGAGGGGGATGGGGAGAGACCCAGTACTTC. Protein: CASSQGRGGWGETQYF.

CDR3 sequence: CASSLPGSGNTIYF. As DNA, the CDR3 is TGTGCCAGCAGCTTACCGGGCTCTGGAAACACCATATATTTT. The V gene is TRBV7-2, the J gene TRBJ1-3; D gene unclear. The CDR3 runs to 14 residues. V lost 2 bases, J lost 0 bases, and 5 bases lay in between. Germline assignment: CDR1 SGHTA and CDR2 FQGNSA.

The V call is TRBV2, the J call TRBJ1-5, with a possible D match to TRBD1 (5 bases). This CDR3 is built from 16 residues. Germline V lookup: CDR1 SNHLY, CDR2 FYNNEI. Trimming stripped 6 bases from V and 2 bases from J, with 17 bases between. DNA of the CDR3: TGTGCCAGCAGCGCAAGGTGGGGGGGTGGCAATCAGCCCCAGCATTTT. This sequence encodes CASSARWGGGNQPQHF.

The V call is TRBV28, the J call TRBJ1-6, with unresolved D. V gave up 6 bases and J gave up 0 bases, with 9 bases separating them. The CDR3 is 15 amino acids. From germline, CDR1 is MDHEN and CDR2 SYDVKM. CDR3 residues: CASSLGSSYNSPLHF. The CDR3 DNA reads TGTGCCAGCAGCCTCGGGAGCTCCTATAATTCACCCCTCCACTTT. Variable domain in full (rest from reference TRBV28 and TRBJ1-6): DVKVTQSSRYLVKRTGEKVFLECVQDMDHENMFWYRQDPGLGLRLIYFSYDVKMKEKGDIPEGYSVSREKKERFSLILESASTNQTSMYLCASSLGSSYNSPLHFGNGTRLTVT.

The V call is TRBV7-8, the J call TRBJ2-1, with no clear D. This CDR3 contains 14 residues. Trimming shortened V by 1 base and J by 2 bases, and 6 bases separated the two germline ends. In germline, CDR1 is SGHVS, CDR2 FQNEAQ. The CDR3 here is CASSLGGPYNEQFF. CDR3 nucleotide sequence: TGTGCCAGCAGCTTAGGGGGTCCCTACAATGAGCAGTTCTTC.

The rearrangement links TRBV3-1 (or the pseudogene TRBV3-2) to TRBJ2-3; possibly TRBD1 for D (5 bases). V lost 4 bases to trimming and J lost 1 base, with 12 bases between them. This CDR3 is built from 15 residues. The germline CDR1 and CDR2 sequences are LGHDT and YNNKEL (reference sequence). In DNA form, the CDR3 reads TGTGCCAGCAGCCCACGACAGACCCGCACAGATACGCAGTATTTT. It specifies CASSPRQTRTDTQYF.

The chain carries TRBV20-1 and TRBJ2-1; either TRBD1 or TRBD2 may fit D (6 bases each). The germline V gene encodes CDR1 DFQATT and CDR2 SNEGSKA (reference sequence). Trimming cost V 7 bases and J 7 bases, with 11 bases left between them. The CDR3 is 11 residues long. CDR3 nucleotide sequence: TGCAGTGTTGGGGGGCGTAATGAGCAGTTCTTC. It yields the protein CSVGGRNEQFF.

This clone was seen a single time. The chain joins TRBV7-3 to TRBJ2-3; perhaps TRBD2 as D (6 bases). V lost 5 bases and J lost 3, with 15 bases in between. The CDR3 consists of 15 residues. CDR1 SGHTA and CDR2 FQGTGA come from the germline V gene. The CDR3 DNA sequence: TGTGCCAGCAGCCTACCTATTGCGGGAACAGATACGCAGTATTTT. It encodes CASSLPIAGTDTQYF.

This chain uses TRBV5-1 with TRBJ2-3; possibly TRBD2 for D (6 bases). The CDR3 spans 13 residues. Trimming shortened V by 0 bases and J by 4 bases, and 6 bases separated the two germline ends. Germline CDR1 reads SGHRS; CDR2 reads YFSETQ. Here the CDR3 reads CASSLGGADTQYF. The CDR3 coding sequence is TGCGCCAGCAGCTTGGGGGGGGCAGATACGCAGTATTTT.

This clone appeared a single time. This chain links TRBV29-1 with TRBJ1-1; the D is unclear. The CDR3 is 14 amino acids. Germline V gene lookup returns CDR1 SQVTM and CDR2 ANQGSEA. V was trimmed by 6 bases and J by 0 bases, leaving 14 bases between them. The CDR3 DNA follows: TGCAGCGTCCTGGGTCGGATAATGAACACTGAAGCTTTCTTT. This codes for CSVLGRIMNTEAFF.

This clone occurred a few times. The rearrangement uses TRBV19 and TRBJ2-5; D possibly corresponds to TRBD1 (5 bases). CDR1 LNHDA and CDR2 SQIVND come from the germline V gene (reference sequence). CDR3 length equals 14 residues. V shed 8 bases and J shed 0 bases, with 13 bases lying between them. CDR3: CASARGGNQETQYF. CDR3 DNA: TGTGCCAGTGCTAGGGGCGGAAACCAAGAGACCCAGTACTTC.

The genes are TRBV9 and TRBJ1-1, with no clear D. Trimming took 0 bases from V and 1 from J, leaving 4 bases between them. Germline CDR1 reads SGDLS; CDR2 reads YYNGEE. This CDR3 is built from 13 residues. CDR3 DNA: TGTGCCAGCAGCGTAGGTAAGAACACTGAAGCTTTCTTT. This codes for CASSVGKNTEAFF.

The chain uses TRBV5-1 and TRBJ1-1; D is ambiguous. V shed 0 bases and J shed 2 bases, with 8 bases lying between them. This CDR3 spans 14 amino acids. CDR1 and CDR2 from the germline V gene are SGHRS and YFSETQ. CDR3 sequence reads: CASSLVGVNTEAFF. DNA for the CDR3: TGCGCCAGCAGCTTGGTCGGCGTAAACACTGAAGCTTTCTTT.

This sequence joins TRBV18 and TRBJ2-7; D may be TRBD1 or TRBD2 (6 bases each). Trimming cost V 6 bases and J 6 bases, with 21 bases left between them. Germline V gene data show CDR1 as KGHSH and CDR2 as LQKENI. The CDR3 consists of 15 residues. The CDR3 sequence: CASSAGQNSGIEQYF. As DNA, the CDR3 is TGTGCCAGCTCTGCGGGACAAAACTCCGGTATCGAGCAGTACTTC.

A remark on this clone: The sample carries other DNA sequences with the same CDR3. CDR3: CASSEAGISGNTIYF. CDR3 nucleotides: TGTGCCAGCAGTGAAGCGGGAATCTCTGGAAACACCATATATTTT. The chain employs TRBV6-1 and TRBJ1-3; D not certain. The CDR3 covers 15 residues. V was pared by 0 bases and J by 0 bases, with 6 bases between. In germline, CDR1 is MNHNS, CDR2 SASEGT.

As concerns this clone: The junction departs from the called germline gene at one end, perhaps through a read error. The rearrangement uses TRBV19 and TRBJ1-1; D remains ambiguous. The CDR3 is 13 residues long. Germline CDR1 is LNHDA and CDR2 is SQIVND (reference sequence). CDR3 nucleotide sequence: TGTGCCAGTAGGATAGGTACGAACACTGAAGCTTTCTTT. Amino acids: CASRIGTNTEAFF.

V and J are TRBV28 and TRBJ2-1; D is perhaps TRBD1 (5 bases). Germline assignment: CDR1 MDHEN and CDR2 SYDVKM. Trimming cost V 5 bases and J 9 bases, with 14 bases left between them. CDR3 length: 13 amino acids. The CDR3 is CASSPGDSLEQFF. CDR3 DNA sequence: TGTGCCAGCAGTCCCGGAGACAGTCTTGAGCAGTTCTTC. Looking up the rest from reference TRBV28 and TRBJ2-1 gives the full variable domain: DVKVTQSSRYLVKRTGEKVFLECVQDMDHENMFWYRQDPGLGLRLIYFSYDVKMKEKGDIPEGYSVSREKKERFSLILESASTNQTSMYLCASSPGDSLEQFFGPGTRLTVL.

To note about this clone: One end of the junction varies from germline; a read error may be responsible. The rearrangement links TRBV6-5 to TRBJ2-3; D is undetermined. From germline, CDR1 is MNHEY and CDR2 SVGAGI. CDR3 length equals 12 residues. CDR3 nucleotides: TGTGCCAGCAGCTACTCTCGAGATACGCAGTATTTT. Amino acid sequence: CASSYSRDTQYF.

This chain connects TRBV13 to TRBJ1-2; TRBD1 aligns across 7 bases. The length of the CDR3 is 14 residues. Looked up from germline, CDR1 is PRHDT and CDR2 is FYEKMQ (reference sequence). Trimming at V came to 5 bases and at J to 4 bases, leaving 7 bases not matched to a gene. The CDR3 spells CASSETGDLYGYTF. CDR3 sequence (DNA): TGTGCCAGCAGCGAAACAGGGGATCTCTATGGCTACACCTTC.

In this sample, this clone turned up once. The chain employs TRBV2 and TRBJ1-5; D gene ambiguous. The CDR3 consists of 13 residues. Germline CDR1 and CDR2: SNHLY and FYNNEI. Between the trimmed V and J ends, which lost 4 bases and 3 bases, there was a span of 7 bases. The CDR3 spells CASSVVLNQPQHF. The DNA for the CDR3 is TGTGCCAGCAGTGTAGTGCTCAATCAGCCCCAGCATTTT.

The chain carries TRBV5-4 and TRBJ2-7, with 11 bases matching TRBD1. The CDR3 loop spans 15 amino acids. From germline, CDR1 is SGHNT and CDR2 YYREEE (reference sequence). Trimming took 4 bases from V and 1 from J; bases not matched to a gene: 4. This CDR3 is CASSVGTGGSYEQYF. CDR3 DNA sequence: TGTGCCAGCAGCGTCGGGACAGGGGGATCCTACGAGCAGTACTTC. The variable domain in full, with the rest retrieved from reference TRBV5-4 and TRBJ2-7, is ETGVTQSPTHLIKTRGQQVTLRCSSQSGHNTVSWYQQALGQGPQFIFQYYREEENGRGNFPPRFSGLQFPNYSSELNVNALELDDSALYLCASSVGTGGSYEQYFGPGTRLTVT.

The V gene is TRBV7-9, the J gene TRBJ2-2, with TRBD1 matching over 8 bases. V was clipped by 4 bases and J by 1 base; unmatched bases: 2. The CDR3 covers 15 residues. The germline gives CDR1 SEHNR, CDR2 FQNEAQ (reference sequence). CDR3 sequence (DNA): TGTGCCAGCAGCTCGGGACAGGTGAACACCGGGGAGCTGTTTTTT. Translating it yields CASSSGQVNTGELFF.

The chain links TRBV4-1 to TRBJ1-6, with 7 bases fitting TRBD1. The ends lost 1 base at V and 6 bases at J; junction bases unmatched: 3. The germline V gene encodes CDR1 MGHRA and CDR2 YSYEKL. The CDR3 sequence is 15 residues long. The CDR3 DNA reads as TGCGCCAGCAGCCAAGTTCCAGGGGGTAATTCACCCCTCCACTTT. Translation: CASSQVPGGNSPLHF.